The clone carrying this T cell receptor (beta chain) appeared many times. Its antigen is undetermined. These data belong to a study of identical twins. The CDR3 runs 15 residues. Germline CDR1 is MDHEN and CDR2 is SYDVKM. V shed 2 bases and J 4 bases; nucleotides not matched to a gene: 6. Study-wide findings and caveats: Invariant cells of the MAIT and iNKT types might have partly distorted the zero-insertion analyses.

From the 5' RACE reads, TCRdb called clonotypes with MiXCR, one entry per CDR3 protein. This sample has fewer than 250,000 distinct CDR3 sequences, with approximately 7.3% found just once. This sample also appeared in a second study, on yellow fever vaccine responses in identical twins.

The chain couples TRBV28 to TRBJ2-5; 8 bases agree with TRBD2. Sequenced input: CD8+ T cells sorted from blood. This receptor was obtained from a woman under 30 in good health. CDR3 in amino acids: CASSLKRERRETQYF. The CDR3 bases are TGTGCCAGCAGTTTAAAGCGGGAGAGGAGAGAGACCCAGTACTTC.